This T cell receptor (beta chain) was recovered during a study of blood T cell repertoires in COVID-19. Only in-frame clones appear in the TCRdb table, and some are missing; sequencing was by immunoSEQ multiplex PCR. The sample has about 180,000 clones, approximately 88% seen once. The table lists this clone with a count of one. What was sequenced was peripheral blood. This sequence originates from a young woman with acute or convalescent COVID-19.

The CDR3 reads CASSYRGKPQHF. Here the CDR3 DNA reads TGTGCCAGCAGTTATCGGGGAAAGCCCCAGCATTTT. V and J are TRBV6-2 or TRBV6-3 and TRBJ1-5, with D uncertain. The germline V and J ends were trimmed by 3 bases and 8 bases, with 8 bases remaining between them. Germline CDR1 reads MNHEY; CDR2 reads SVGEGT. This CDR3 is 12 amino acids long.